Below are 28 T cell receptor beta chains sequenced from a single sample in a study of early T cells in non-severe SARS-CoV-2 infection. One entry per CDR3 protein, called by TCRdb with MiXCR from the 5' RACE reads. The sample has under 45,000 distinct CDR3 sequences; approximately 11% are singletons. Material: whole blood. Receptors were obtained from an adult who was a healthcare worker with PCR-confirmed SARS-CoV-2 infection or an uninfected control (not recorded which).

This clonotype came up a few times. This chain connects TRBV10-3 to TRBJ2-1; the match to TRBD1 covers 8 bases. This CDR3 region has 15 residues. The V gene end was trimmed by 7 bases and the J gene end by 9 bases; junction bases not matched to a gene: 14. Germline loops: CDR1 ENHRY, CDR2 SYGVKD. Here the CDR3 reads CAIMQGATSFSEQFF. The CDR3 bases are TGTGCCATCATGCAGGGGGCAACTAGCTTCAGTGAGCAGTTCTTC.

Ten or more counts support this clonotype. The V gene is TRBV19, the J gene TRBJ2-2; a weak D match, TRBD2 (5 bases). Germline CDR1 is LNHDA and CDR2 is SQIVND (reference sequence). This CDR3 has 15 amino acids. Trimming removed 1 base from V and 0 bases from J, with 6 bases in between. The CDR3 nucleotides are TGTGCCAGTAGTATAGTGGGAGCGAACACCGGGGAGCTGTTTTTT. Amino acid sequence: CASSIVGANTGELFF.

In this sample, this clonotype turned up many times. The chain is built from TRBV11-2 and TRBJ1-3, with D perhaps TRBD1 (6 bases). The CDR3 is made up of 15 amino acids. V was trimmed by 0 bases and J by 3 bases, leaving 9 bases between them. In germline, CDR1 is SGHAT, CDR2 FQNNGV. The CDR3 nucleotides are TGTGCCAGCAGCTTAGACCGGACAGTTGGAAACACCATATATTTT. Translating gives CASSLDRTVGNTIYF.

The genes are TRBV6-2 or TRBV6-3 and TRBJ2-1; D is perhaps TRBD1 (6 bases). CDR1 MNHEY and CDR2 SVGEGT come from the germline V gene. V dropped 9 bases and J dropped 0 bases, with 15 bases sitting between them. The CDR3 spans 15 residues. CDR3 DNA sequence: TGTGCCAGTAGAAACAGGGTGAGCTCCTACAATGAGCAGTTCTTC. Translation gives CASRNRVSSYNEQFF.

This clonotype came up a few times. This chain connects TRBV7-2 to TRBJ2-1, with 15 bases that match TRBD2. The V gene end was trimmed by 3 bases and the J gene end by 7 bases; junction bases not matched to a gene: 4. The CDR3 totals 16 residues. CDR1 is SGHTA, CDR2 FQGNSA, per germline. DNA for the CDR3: TGTGCCAGCAGCTTTGGGACTAGCGGGGGGATAAATGAGCAGTTCTTC. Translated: CASSFGTSGGINEQFF. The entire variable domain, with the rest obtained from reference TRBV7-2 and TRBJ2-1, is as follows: GAGVSQSPSNKVTEKGKDVELRCDPISGHTALYWYRQSLGQGLEFLIYFQGNSAPDKSGLPSDRFSAERTGGSVSTLTIQRTQQEDSAVYLCASSFGTSGGINEQFFGPGTRLTVL.

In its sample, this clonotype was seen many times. CDR3 nucleotide sequence: TGTGCCAGCAGCTCCGGGACTAGCGGGGGAGAGCAGTACTTC. Encoded protein: CASSSGTSGGEQYF. This rearrangement joins TRBV7-2 to TRBJ2-7; 14 bases line up with TRBD2. Germline values: CDR1 SGHTA, CDR2 FQGNSA. The CDR3 has 14 amino acids. The ends lost 4 bases at V and 7 bases at J; junction bases unmatched: 3.

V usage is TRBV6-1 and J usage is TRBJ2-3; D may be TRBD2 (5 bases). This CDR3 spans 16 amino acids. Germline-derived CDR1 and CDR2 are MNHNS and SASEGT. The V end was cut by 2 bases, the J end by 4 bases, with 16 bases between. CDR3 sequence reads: CASSERGGRSPDTQYF. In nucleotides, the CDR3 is TGTGCCAGCAGTGAAAGAGGAGGTCGCAGCCCAGATACGCAGTATTTT.

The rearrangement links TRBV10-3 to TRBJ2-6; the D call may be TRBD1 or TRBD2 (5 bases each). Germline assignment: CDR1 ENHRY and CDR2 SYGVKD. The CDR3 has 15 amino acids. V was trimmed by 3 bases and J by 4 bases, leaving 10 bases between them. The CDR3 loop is CAISEPGRGANVLTF. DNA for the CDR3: TGTGCCATCAGTGAACCGGGGCGCGGGGCCAACGTCCTGACTTTC.

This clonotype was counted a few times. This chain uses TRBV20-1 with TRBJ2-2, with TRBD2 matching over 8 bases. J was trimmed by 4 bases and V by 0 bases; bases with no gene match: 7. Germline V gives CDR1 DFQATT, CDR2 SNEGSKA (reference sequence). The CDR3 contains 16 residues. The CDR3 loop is CSARDTLADSTGELFF. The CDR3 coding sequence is TGCAGTGCTAGAGATACACTAGCGGATAGCACCGGGGAGCTGTTTTTT.

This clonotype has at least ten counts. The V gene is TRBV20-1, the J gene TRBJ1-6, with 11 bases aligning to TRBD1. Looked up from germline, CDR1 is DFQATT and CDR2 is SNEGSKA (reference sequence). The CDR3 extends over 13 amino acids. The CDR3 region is CSGTGGYNSPLHF. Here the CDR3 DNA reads TGCAGCGGGACAGGGGGCTATAATTCACCCCTCCACTTT.

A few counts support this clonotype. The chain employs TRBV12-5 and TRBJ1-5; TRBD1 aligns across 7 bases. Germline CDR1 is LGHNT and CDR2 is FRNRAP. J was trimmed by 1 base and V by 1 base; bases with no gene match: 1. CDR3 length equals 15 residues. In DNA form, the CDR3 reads TGTGCTAGTGGTTTGGACAGGGGAAGCAATCAGCCCCAGCATTTT. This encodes CASGLDRGSNQPQHF.

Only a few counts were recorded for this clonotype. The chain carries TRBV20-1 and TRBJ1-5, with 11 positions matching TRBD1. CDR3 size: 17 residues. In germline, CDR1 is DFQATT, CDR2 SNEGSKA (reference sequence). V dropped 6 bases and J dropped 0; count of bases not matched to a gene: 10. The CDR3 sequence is CSAMGQGGPYSNQPQHF. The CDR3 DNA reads TGCAGTGCGATGGGACAGGGGGGACCTTATAGCAATCAGCCCCAGCATTTT.

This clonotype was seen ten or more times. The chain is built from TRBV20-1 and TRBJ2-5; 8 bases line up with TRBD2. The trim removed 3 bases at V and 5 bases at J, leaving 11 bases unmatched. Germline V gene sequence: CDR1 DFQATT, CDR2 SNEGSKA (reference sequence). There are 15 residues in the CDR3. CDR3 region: CSASLGGGSQETQYF. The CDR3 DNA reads TGCAGTGCTAGTTTGGGCGGGGGGTCCCAGGAGACCCAGTACTTC.

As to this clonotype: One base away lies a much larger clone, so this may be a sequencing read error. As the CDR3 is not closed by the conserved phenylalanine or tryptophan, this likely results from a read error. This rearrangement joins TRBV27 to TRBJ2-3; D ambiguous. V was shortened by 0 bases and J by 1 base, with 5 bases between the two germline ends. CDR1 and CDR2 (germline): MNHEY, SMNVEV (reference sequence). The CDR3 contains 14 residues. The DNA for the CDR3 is TGTGCCAGCAGTTTATCGATGGGCACAGATACGCAGTATTCT. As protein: CASSLSMGTDTQYS.

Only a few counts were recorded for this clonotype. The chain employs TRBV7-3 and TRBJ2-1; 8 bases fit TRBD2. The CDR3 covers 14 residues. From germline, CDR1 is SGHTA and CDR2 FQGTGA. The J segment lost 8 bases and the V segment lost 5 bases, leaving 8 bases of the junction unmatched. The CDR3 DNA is TGTGCCAGCAGCGTTACGGGGGGGCAGGATGAGCAGTTCTTC. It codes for CASSVTGGQDEQFF.

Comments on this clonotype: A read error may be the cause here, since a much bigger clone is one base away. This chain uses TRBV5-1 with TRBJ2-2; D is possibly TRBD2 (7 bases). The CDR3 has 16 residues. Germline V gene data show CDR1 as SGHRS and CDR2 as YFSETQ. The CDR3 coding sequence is TGCGTCAGCAGCTCGGCGGGGGCCTTTCGAACCGGGGAGCTGTTTTTT. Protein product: CVSSSAGAFRTGELFF.

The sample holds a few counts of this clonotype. The CDR3, as DNA: TGTGCCAGCAGCAAGGGGACTGAAGCTTTCTTT. Its protein is CASSKGTEAFF. V and J are TRBV21-1 and TRBJ1-1. TRBV21-1 is classified as a pseudogene. The CDR3 sequence is 11 residues long.

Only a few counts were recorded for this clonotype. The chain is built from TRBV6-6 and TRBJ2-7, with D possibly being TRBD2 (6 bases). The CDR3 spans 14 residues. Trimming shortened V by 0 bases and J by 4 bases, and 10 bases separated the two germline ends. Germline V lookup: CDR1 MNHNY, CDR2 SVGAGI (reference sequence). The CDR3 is CASSYSRGGYEQYF. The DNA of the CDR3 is TGTGCCAGCAGTTACTCGAGGGGAGGTTACGAGCAGTACTTC.

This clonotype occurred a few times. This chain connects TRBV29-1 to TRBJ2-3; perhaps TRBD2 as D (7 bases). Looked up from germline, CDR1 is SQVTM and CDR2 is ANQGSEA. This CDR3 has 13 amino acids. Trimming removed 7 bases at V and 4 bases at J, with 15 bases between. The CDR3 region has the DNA TGCAGCGCCAAGGGGGGGCCATCAGATACGCAGTATTTT. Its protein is CSAKGGPSDTQYF.

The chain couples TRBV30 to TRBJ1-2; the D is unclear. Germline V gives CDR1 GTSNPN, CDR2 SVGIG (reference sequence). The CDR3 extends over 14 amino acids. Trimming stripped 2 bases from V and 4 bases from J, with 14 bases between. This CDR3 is CAWSIGFSLYGYTF. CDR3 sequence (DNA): TGTGCCTGGAGTATTGGGTTCTCCCTCTATGGCTACACCTTC.

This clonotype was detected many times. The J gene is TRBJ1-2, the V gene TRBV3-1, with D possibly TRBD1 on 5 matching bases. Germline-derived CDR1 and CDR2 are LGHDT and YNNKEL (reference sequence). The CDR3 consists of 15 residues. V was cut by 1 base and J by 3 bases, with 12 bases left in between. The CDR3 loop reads CASSQGGLSHYGYTF. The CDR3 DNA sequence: TGTGCCAGCAGCCAAGGGGGGTTATCCCACTATGGCTACACCTTC.

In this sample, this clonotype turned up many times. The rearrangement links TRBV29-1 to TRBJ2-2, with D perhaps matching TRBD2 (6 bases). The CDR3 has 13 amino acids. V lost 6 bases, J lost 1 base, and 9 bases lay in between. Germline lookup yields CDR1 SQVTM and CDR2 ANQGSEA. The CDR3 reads CSVPGGNTGELFF. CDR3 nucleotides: TGCAGCGTGCCCGGGGGGAACACCGGGGAGCTGTTTTTT.

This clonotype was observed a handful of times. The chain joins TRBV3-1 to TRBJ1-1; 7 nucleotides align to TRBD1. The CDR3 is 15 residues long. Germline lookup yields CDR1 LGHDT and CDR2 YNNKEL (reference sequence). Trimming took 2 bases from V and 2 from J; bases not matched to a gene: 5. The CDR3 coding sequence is TGTGCCAGCAGCCAACGACAGGGATTTAACACTGAAGCTTTCTTT. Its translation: CASSQRQGFNTEAFF.

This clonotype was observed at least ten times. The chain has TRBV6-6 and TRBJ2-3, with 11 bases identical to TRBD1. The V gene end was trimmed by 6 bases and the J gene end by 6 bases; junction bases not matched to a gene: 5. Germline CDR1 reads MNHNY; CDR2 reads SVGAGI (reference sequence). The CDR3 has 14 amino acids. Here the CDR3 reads CASSRDRGFDTQYF. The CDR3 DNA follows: TGTGCCAGCAGCCGGGACAGGGGGTTCGATACGCAGTATTTT.

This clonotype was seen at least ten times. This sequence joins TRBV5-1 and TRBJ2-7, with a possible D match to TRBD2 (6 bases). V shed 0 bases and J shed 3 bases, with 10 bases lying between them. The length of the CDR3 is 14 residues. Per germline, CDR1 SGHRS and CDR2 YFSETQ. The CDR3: CASSLVAEGYEQYF. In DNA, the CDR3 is TGCGCCAGCAGCTTGGTGGCGGAGGGCTACGAGCAGTACTTC. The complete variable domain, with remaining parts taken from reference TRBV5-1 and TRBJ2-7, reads KAGVTQTPRYLIKTRGQQVTLSCSPISGHRSVSWYQQTPGQGLQFLFEYFSETQRNKGNFPGRFSGRQFSNSRSEMNVSTLELGDSALYLCASSLVAEGYEQYFGPGTRLTVT.

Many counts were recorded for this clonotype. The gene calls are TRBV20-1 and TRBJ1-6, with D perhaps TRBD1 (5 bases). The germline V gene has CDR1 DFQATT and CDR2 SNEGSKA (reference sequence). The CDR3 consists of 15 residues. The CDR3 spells CSAPGRSLTASPLHF. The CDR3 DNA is TGCAGCGCTCCGGGACGGTCGTTAACCGCATCACCCCTCCACTTT.

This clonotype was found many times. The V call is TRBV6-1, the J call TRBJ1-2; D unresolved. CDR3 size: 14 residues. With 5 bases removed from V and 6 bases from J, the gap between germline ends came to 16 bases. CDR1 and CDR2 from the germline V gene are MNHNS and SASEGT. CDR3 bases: TGTGCCAGCAGTCGAAGGCCGATGGTAGATGGCTACACCTTC. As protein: CASSRRPMVDGYTF.

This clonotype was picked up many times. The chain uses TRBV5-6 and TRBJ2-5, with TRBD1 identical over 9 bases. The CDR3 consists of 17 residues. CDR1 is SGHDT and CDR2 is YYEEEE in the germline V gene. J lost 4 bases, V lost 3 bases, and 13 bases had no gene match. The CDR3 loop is CASSSPATGGSRETQYF. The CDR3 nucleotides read TGTGCCAGCAGCTCACCTGCGACAGGGGGTTCTAGAGAGACCCAGTACTTC.